Sequencing of this T cell receptor beta chain was carried out in a study of T cell responses to AZD1222 COVID-19 vaccine. Some clones are missing from TCRdb's copy, which holds only in-frame ones; the method was immunoSEQ multiplex PCR. This table has approximately 120,000 clones, 92% appearing once. Turning to this clone: The antigen remains undetermined.

Study-wide results and limits: Clonal diversity may have been underestimated, and the donors were mostly white British, with more females than males.

V was cut by 5 bases and J by 7 bases, with 15 bases left in between. CDR1 MNHEY and CDR2 SMNVEV come from the germline V gene (reference sequence). The CDR3 loop spans 13 amino acids. The chain carries TRBV27 and TRBJ2-7; TRBD1 might be the D (6 bases). The sequence came from an adult in good health. Here the sequenced sample was peripheral blood, taken on day 0 of AZD1222 vaccination. The CDR3 nucleotides read TGTGCCAGCAGTCTCCTTACAGGGTCTGAGCAGTACTTC. Its protein is CASSLLTGSEQYF.